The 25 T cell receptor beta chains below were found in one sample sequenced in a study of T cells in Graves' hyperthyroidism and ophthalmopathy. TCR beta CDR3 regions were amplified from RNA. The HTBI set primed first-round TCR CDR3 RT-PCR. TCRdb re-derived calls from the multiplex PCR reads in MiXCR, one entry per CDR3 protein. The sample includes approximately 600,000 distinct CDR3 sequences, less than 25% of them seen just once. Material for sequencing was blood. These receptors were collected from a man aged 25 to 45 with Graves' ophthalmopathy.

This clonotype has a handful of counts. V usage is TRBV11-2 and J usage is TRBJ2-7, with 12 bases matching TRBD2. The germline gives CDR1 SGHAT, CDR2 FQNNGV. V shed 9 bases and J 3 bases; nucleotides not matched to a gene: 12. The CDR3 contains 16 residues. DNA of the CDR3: TGTGCCAGGACGAAACCGGAGACTAGCGGGAGCTACGAGCAGTACTTC. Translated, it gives CARTKPETSGSYEQYF.

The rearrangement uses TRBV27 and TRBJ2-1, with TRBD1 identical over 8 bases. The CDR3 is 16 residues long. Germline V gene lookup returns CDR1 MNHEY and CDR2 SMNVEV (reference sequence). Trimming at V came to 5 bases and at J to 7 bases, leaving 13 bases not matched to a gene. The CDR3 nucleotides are TGTGCCAGCAGTCCGGCCCTAGAGAGGACAGGGAATGAGCAGTTCTTC. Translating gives CASSPALERTGNEQFF.

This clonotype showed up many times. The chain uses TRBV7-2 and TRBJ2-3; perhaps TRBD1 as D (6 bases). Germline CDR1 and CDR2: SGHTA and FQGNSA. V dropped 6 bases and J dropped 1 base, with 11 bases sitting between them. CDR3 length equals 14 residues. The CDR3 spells CASRPQGRTDTQYF. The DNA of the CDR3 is TGTGCCAGCAGGCCACAGGGCCGCACAGATACGCAGTATTTT. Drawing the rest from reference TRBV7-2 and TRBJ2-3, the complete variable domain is GAGVSQSPSNKVTEKGKDVELRCDPISGHTALYWYRQSLGQGLEFLIYFQGNSAPDKSGLPSDRFSAERTGGSVSTLTIQRTQQEDSAVYLCASRPQGRTDTQYFGPGTRLTVL.

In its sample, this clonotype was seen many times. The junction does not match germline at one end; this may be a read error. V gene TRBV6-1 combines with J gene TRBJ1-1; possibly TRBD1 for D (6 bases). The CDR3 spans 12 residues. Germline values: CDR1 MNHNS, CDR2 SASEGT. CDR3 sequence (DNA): TGTGCCAGCAGAGAAGGGGGAACTGAAGCTTTCTTT. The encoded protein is CASREGGTEAFF.

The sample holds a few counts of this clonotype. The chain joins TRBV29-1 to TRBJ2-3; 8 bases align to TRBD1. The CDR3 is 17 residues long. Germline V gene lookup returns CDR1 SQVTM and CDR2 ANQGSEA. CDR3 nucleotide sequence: TGCAGGATAAGGCCGGGACAGGCGATAACTAGCACAGATACGCAGTATTTT. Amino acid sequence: CRIRPGQAITSTDTQYF.

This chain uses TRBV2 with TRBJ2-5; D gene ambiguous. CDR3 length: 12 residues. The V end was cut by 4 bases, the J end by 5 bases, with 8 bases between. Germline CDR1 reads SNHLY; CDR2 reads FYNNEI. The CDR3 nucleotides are TGTGCCAGCAGTGGTCAATTGGAGACCCAGTACTTC. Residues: CASSGQLETQYF.

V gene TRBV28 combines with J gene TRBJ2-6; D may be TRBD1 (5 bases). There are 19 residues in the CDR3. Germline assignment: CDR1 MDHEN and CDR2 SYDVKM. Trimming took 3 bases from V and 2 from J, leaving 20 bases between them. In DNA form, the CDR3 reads TGTGCCAGCAGTTTGTCCTACAGGTCGGGTGTAGCTGGGGCCAACGTCCTGACTTTC. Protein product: CASSLSYRSGVAGANVLTF.

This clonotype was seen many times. The CDR3 here is CASSVETLQETQYF. The CDR3 nucleotides read TGTGCCAGCAGTGTGGAAACACTCCAAGAGACCCAGTACTTC. The rearrangement links TRBV2 to TRBJ2-5; no clear D. Germline CDR1 reads SNHLY; CDR2 reads FYNNEI. V lost 4 bases and J lost 1, with 10 bases in between. CDR3 length: 14 amino acids. The whole variable domain, remainder taken from reference TRBV2 and TRBJ2-5, is EPEVTQTPSHQVTQMGQEVILRCVPISNHLYFYWYRQILGQKVEFLVSFYNNEISEKSEIFDDQFSVERPDGSNFTLKIRSTKLEDSAMYFCASSVETLQETQYFGPGTRLLVL.

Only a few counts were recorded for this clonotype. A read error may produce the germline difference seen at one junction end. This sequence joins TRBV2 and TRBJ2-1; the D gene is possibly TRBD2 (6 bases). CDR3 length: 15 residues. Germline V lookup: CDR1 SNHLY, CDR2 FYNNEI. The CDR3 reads CASSVDLALYNEQSF. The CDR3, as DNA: TGTGCCAGCAGTGTAGACCTAGCGCTCTACAATGAGCAGTCCTTC.

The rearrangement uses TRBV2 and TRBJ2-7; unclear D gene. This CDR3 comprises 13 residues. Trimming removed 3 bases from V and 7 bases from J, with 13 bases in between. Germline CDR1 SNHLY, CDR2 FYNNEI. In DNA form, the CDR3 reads TGTGCCAGCAGTGAGGAGTCCTCACGGGAGCAGTACTTC. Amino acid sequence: CASSEESSREQYF. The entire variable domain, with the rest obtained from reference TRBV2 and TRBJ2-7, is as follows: EPEVTQTPSHQVTQMGQEVILRCVPISNHLYFYWYRQILGQKVEFLVSFYNNEISEKSEIFDDQFSVERPDGSNFTLKIRSTKLEDSAMYFCASSEESSREQYFGPGTRLTVT.

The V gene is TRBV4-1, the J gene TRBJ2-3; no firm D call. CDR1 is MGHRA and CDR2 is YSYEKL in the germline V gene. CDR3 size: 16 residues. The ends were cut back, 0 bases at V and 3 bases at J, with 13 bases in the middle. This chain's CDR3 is CASSQDPPLGTDTQYF. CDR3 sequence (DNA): TGCGCCAGCAGCCAAGACCCCCCTCTGGGGACAGATACGCAGTATTTT.

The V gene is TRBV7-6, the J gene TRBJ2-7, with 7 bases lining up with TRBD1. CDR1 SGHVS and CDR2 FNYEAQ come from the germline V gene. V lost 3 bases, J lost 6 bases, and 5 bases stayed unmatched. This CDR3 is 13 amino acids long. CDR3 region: CASSFSTGVEQYF. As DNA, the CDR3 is TGTGCCAGCAGCTTTAGTACAGGGGTCGAGCAGTACTTC.

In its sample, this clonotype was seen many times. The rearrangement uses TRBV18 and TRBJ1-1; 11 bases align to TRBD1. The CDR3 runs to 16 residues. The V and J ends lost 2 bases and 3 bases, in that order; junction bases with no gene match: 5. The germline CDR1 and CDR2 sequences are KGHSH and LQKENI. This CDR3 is CASSPGTGGRDTEAFF. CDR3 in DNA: TGTGCCAGCTCACCAGGGACAGGGGGTCGCGACACTGAAGCTTTCTTT.

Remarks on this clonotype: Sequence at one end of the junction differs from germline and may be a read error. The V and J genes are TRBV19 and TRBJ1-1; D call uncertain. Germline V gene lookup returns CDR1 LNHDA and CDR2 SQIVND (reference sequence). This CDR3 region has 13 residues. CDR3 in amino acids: CANSIPPSVVAFF. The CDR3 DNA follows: TGTGCCAATAGTATCCCTCCTTCCGTCGTAGCTTTCTTT.

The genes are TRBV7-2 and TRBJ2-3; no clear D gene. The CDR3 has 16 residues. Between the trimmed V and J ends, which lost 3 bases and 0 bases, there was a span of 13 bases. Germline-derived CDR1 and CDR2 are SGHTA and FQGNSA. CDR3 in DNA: TGTGCCAGCAGCTTGTATGGCGGTTATAGCACAGATACGCAGTATTTT. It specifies CASSLYGGYSTDTQYF.

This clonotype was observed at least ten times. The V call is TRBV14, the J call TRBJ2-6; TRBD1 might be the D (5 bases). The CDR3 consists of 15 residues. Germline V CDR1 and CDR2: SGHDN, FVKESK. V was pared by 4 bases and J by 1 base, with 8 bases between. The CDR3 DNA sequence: TGTGCCAGCAGCCCCTCAGGGTCTGGGGCCAACGTCCTGACTTTC. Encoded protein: CASSPSGSGANVLTF.

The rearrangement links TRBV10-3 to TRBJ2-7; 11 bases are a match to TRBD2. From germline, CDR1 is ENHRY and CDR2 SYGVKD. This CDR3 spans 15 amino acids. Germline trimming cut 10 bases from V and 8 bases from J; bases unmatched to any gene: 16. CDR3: CATRRGLADYTQQYF. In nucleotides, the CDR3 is TGTGCCACCAGGCGGGGACTAGCGGATTATACCCAGCAGTACTTC.

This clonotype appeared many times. CDR3 region: CASSPTPGLAAYNEQFF. The CDR3 DNA reads as TGCGCCAGCAGCCCCACCCCCGGGCTAGCGGCCTACAATGAGCAGTTCTTC. The V and J genes are TRBV5-1 and TRBJ2-1; 7 bases are a match to TRBD2. V lost 4 bases to trimming and J lost 2 bases; unmatched junction nucleotides: 12. This CDR3 has 17 residues. Looked up from germline, CDR1 is SGHRS and CDR2 is YFSETQ.

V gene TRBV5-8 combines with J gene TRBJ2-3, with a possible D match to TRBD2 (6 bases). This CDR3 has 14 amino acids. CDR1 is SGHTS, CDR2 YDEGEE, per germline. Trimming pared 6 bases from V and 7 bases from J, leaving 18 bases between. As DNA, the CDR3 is TGTGCCAGCACCCCGGGACTGGCAACGAATACGCAGTATTTT. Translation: CASTPGLATNTQYF.

Here the CDR3 reads CASSNPNHLVSFNEQFF. The CDR3 DNA reads TGTGCCAGCAGTAACCCCAACCACCTAGTCAGTTTCAATGAGCAGTTCTTC. The V and J genes are TRBV6-1 and TRBJ2-1; D remains unclear. This CDR3 is built from 17 residues. Trimming left V 5 bases short and J 6 bases short, with 23 bases between. Germline V gene data show CDR1 as MNHNS and CDR2 as SASEGT.

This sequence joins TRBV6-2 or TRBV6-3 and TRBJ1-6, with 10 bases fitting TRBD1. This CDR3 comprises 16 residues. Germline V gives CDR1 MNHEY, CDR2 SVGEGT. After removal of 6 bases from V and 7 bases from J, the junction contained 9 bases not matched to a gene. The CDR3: CASSSDRGRQNSPLHF. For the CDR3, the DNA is TGTGCCAGCAGCTCCGACAGGGGGCGGCAAAATTCACCCCTCCACTTT.

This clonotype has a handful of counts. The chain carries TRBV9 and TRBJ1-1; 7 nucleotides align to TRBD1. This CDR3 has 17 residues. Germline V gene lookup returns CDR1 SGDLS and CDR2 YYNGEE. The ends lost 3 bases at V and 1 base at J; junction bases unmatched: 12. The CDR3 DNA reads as TGTGCCAGCAGCGCTCGTACAACAGGGGCAAGGAACACTGAAGCTTTCTTT. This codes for CASSARTTGARNTEAFF.

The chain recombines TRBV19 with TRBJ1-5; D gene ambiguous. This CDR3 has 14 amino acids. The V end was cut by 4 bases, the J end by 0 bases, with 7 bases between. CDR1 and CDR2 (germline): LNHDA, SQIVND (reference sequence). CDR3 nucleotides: TGTGCCAGTAGTACCACTCCTAGCAATCAGCCCCAGCATTTT. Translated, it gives CASSTTPSNQPQHF.

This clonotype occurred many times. CDR3 amino acids: CASSGGLAVSTGELFF. The CDR3 coding sequence is TGTGCCAGCAGTGGGGGACTAGCGGTTTCCACCGGGGAGCTGTTTTTT. The chain combines TRBV2 with TRBJ2-2, with 11 nucleotides matching TRBD2. Germline V gene data show CDR1 as SNHLY and CDR2 as FYNNEI. The CDR3 has 16 amino acids. V lost 4 bases and J lost 4; bases outside the gene matches: 5.

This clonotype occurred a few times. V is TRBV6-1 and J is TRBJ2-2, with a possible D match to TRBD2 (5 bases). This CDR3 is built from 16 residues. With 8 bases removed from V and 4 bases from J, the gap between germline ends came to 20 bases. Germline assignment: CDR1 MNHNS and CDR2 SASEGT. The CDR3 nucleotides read TGTGCCAGCCGGGGTCCCGCCGTCGGTTCCACCGGGGAGCTGTTTTTT. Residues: CASRGPAVGSTGELFF.